This T cell receptor (beta chain) is from a study of Graves' ophthalmopathy and Graves' hyperthyroidism. The overall study: Peripheral blood collection took place at initial diagnosis, before any treatment. Regarding the study as a whole: Ophthalmopathy versus stable hyperthyroidism: 13-signature model gave around 85% sensitivity, around 81% specificity.

Investigators amplified TCR beta CDR3 regions from RNA transcripts. After a first-round RT-PCR with HTBI primers, a second-round multiplex PCR was run. Each CDR3 protein gets one entry after TCRdb re-called the multiplex PCR reads with MiXCR. The repertoire consists of hundreds of thousands of distinct CDR3 sequences, with under 25% occurring once and the leading ten covering roughly 3%. Worth noting for this clonotype: The antigen remains undetermined. Compared with germline, one end of the junction differs, possibly owing to a read error.

Over 18 months of follow-up, stable hyperthyroidism required that no ophthalmopathy appear. Pregnant or lactating patients and those with other autoimmune diseases or uncontrolled infections were excluded. Sequenced: peripheral blood. The TCR sequence derives from a woman aged 18-30 years with stable Graves' hyperthyroidism.

The CDR3 sequence is CIVAVNGFYGYTF. The CDR3 region has the DNA TGCATCGTTGCGGTGAACGGATTCTATGGCTACACCTTC. The chain links TRBV29-1 to TRBJ1-2; D remains unclear. The germline V gene has CDR1 SQVTM and CDR2 ANQGSEA. The CDR3 totals 13 residues.